This T cell receptor (beta chain) was captured in a study of OX40 agonist ivuxolimab in advanced cancers. General observations from the study: The study observed clonal expansion of CD4+ and CD8+ blood T cells by week 6 at 0.1 to 3.0 mg/kg.

CDR1 and CDR2 (germline): SEHNR, FQNEAQ (reference sequence). This CDR3 region has 16 residues. The V segment lost 5 bases and the J segment 7 bases; nucleotides outside the gene matches: 11. As to this clone: Its antigen remains unknown.

This table comes from immunoSEQ multiplex PCR, and its TCRdb copy is limited to in-frame clones, with some not included. The data hold approximately 90,000 clones, with about 90% observed a single time. This chain connects TRBV7-9 to TRBJ2-1, with TRBD2 identical over 10 bases. The source material was CD4+ or CD8+ T cells sorted from blood, sampled in a trial of the OX40 agonist ivuxolimab. The TCR sequence derives from an adult with an advanced solid tumor such as melanoma, head and neck, liver or kidney cancer. CDR3 loop: CASSNPRLAGDNEQFF. Here the CDR3 DNA reads TGTGCCAGCAGCAATCCTCGGCTAGCGGGAGATAATGAGCAGTTCTTC.